This T cell receptor (beta chain) was retrieved from a study of T-cell memory formation after mild COVID-19. Study-level results: Most CD4+ clones that shrank were in CM and EM, while CD8+ ones turned up in EMRA. Clones shrinking from day 15 to 85 showed even CD4/CD8 mixes; later expanders tilted CD4+.

MiXCR was run by TCRdb on the 5' RACE reads, yielding one entry per CDR3 protein. The data hold roughly 180,000 distinct CDR3 sequences, with more than 9% observed a single time. Germline V CDR1 and CDR2: SNHLY, FYNNEI. The CDR3 is made up of 13 amino acids. Trimming took off 7 bases at V and 5 bases at J, with 14 bases between the two ends. This clonotype came up a few times. Its antigen is unknown. The clonotype originates from a man between 18 and 35 years old who had mild COVID-19 (a few samples of this study predate the infection). Cell type and time point are not known. The J gene is TRBJ2-5, the V gene TRBV2; D not resolved. The sample consisted of PBMCs or a T cell subset sorted from them (not recorded which). The CDR3 DNA reads as TGTGCCAGCACTTGGGGTATGAGGGAGACCCAGTACTTC. The encoded protein is CASTWGMRETQYF.